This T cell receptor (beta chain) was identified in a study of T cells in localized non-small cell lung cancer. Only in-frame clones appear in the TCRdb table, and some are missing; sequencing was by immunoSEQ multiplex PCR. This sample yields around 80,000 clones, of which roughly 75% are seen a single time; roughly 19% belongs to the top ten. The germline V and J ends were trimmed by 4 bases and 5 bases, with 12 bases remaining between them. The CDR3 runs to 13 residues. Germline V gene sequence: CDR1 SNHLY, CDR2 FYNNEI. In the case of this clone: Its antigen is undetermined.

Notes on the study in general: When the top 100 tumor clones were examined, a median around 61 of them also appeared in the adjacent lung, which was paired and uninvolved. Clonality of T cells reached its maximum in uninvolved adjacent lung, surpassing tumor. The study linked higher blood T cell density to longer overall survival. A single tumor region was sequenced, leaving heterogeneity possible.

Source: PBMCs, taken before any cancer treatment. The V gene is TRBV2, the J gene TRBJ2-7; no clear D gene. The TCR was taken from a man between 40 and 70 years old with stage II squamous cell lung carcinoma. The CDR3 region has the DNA TGTGCCAGCAGTGCCGGTATTAACAACGAGCAGTACTTC. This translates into CASSAGINNEQYF.